Each of the 9 T cell receptor beta chains below was sequenced from the same sample in a study of blood T cell repertoires in COVID-19. Some clones are missing from TCRdb's copy, which holds only in-frame ones; the method was immunoSEQ multiplex PCR. The sample consists of about 310,000 clones, around 86% of them appearing once. The sample was peripheral blood. The receptors derive from a man between 50 and 59 years old with active or convalescent COVID-19.

The rearrangement uses TRBV4-2 and TRBJ2-1; unclear D gene. Per germline, CDR1 LGHNA and CDR2 YNFKEQ. The V and J ends lost 2 bases and 9 bases respectively, with 11 bases between them. This CDR3 spans 13 amino acids. CDR3 bases: TGTGCCAGCAGCCAACTAGAACTGACTGAGCAGTTCTTC. This sequence encodes CASSQLELTEQFF.

This chain uses TRBV7-9 with TRBJ1-1, with 7 bases aligning to TRBD1. Trimming cost V 5 bases and J 2 bases; bases outside gene matches: 8. The CDR3 covers 15 residues. CDR1 is SEHNR and CDR2 is FQNEAQ in the germline V gene (reference sequence). CDR3 amino acids: CASSPRGDGNTEAFF. The CDR3 nucleotides are TGTGCCAGCAGCCCCAGGGGGGATGGAAACACTGAAGCTTTCTTT.

V is TRBV7-2 and J is TRBJ2-2; a possible D gene is TRBD2 (7 bases). The germline V and J ends were trimmed by 9 bases and 4 bases, with 18 bases remaining between them. This CDR3 spans 15 amino acids. The germline gives CDR1 SGHTA, CDR2 FQGNSA. CDR3 sequence: CASRGGGGPTGELFF. In nucleotides, the CDR3 is TGTGCCAGTAGAGGGGGAGGGGGACCCACCGGGGAGCTGTTTTTT. Full variable domain (remainder filled in from reference TRBV7-2 and TRBJ2-2): GAGVSQSPSNKVTEKGKDVELRCDPISGHTALYWYRQSLGQGLEFLIYFQGNSAPDKSGLPSDRFSAERTGGSVSTLTIQRTQQEDSAVYLCASRGGGGPTGELFFGEGSRLTVL.

This rearrangement joins TRBV30 to TRBJ1-5, with D unclear. The germline gives CDR1 GTSNPN, CDR2 SVGIG (reference sequence). The CDR3 covers 13 residues. V was shortened by 1 base and J by 4 bases, with 8 bases between the two germline ends. The CDR3 region is CAWSGRGNQPQHF. CDR3 in DNA: TGTGCCTGGAGTGGACGGGGTAATCAGCCCCAGCATTTT.

The chain combines TRBV5-1 with TRBJ2-3, with 9 nucleotides matching TRBD1. V shed 0 bases and J 4 bases; nucleotides not matched to a gene: 3. This CDR3 contains 15 residues. Germline loops: CDR1 SGHRS, CDR2 YFSETQ. The CDR3 loop is CASSLGQGVADTQYF. The CDR3 DNA reads as TGCGCCAGCAGCTTGGGACAGGGGGTTGCAGATACGCAGTATTTT.

The chain links TRBV3-1 (or the pseudogene TRBV3-2) to TRBJ1-2; a weak D match, TRBD1 (5 bases). Germline CDR1 reads LGHDT; CDR2 reads YNNKEL (reference sequence). The CDR3 has 15 amino acids. V lost 4 bases and J lost 7, with 19 bases in between. The CDR3: CASSRPAAQGGGYTF. The CDR3 nucleotides read TGTGCCAGCAGCCGCCCCGCCGCGCAGGGTGGTGGCTACACCTTC.

The chain uses TRBV7-9 and TRBJ2-7; TRBD1 might be the D (5 bases). Germline V gene sequence: CDR1 SEHNR, CDR2 FQNEAQ (reference sequence). The CDR3 spans 14 residues. V lost 5 bases to trimming and J lost 3 bases, with 14 bases between them. The CDR3 nucleotides read TGTGCCAGCAGCGACTCCCAGGGATTCTACGAGCAGTACTTC. Protein: CASSDSQGFYEQYF.

The rearrangement uses TRBV9 and TRBJ2-2; 7 positions agree with TRBD1. Germline V CDR1 and CDR2: SGDLS, YYNGEE. With 2 bases clipped from V and 5 bases from J, the junction kept 12 bases outside the gene matches. This CDR3 has 17 amino acids. The CDR3: CASSVDLYRGATGELFF. CDR3 DNA sequence: TGTGCCAGCAGCGTGGATCTCTACAGGGGCGCGACCGGGGAGCTGTTTTTT.

The chain employs TRBV10-3 and TRBJ2-3; D call uncertain. Germline loops: CDR1 ENHRY, CDR2 SYGVKD. The germline V and J ends were trimmed by 4 bases and 5 bases, with 4 bases remaining between them. CDR3 length: 11 amino acids. DNA of the CDR3: TGTGCCATCAGTGCTCGAGATACGCAGTATTTT. Residues: CAISARDTQYF.